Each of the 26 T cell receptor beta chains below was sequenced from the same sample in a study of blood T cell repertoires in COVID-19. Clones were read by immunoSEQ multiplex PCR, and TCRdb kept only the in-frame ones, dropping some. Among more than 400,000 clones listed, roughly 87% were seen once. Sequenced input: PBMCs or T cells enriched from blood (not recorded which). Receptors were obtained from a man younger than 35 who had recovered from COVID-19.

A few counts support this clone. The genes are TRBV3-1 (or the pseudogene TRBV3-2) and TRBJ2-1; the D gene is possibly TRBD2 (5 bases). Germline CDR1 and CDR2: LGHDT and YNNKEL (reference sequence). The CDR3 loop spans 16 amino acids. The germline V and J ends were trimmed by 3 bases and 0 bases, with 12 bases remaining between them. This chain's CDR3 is CASSQSRGSSYNEQFF. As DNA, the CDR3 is TGTGCCAGCAGCCAGTCCCGGGGTAGCTCCTACAATGAGCAGTTCTTC.

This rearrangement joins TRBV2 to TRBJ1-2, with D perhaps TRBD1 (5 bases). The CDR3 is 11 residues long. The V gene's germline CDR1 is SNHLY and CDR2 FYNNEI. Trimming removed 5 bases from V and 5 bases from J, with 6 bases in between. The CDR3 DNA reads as TGTGCCAGCAGTCCAGGGTATGGCTACACCTTC. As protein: CASSPGYGYTF.

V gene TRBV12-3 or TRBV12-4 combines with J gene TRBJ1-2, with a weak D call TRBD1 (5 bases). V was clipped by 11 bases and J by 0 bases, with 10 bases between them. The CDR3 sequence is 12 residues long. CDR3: CAGHRANYGYTF. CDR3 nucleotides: TGTGCCGGACACAGAGCTAACTATGGCTACACCTTC.

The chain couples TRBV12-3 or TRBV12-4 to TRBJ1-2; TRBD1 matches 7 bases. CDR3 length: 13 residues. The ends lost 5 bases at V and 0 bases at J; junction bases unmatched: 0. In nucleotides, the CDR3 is TGTGCCAGCAGTACAGGGGCTAACTATGGCTACACCTTC. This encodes CASSTGANYGYTF.

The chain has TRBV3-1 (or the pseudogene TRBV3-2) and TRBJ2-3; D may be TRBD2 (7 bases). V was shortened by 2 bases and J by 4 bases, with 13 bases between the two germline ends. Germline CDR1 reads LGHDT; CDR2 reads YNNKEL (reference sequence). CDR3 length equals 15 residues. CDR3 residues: CASSQFSGGPDTQYF. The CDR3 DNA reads TGTGCCAGCAGCCAATTTTCCGGGGGGCCAGATACGCAGTATTTT.

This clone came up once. CDR3: CATSRHHLRGPDQPQHF. CDR3 coding DNA: TGTGCCACCAGCAGACACCACTTGAGGGGGCCAGATCAGCCCCAGCATTTT. V is TRBV15 and J is TRBJ1-5; 7 bases are shared with TRBD1. Germline values: CDR1 LNHNV, CDR2 YYDKDF (reference sequence). The CDR3 is 17 amino acids. V trimming: 2 bases; J trimming: 5 bases; junction bases outside the gene matches: 12.

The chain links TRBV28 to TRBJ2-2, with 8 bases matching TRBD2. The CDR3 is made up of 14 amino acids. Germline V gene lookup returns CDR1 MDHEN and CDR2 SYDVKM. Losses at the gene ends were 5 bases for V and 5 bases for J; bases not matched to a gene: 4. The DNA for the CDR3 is TGTGCCAGCAGTCGGGGACTAGAGACCGGGGAGCTGTTTTTT. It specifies CASSRGLETGELFF.

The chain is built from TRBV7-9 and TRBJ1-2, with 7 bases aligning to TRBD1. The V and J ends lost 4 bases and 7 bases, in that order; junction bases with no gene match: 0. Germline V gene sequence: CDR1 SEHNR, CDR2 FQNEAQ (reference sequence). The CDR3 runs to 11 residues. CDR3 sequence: CASSYRGGYTF. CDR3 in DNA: TGTGCCAGCAGCTACAGGGGTGGCTACACCTTC. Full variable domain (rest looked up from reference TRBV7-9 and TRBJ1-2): DTGVSQNPRHKITKRGQNVTFRCDPISEHNRLYWYRQTLGQGPEFLTYFQNEAQLEKSRLLSDRFSAERPKGSFSTLEIQRTEQGDSAMYLCASSYRGGYTFGSGTRLTVV.

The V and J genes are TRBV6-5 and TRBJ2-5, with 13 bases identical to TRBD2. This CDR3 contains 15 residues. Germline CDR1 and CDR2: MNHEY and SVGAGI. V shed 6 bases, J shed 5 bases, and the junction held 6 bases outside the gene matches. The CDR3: CASSWTSGSGETQYF. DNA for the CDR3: TGTGCCAGCAGCTGGACTAGCGGGAGTGGGGAGACCCAGTACTTC.

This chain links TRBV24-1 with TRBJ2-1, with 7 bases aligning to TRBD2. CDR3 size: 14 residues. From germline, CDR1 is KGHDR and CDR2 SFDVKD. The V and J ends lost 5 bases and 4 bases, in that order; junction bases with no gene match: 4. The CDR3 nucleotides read TGTGCCACCAGTGGAGGGAGGGCTTACAATGAGCAGTTCTTC. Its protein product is CATSGGRAYNEQFF.

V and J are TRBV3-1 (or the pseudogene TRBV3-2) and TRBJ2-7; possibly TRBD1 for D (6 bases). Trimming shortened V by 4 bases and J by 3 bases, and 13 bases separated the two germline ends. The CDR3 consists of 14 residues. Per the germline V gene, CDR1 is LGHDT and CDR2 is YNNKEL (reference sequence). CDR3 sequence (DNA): TGTGCCAGCAGCCGAAGGACAGAAAACTACGAGCAGTACTTC. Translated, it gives CASSRRTENYEQYF.

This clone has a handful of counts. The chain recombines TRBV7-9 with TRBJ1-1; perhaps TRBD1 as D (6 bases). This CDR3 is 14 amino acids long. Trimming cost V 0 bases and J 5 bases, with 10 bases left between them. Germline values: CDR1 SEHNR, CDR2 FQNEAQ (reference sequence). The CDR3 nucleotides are TGTGCCAGCAGCTTAGCAGGGGGAGAGACTGAAGCTTTCTTT. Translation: CASSLAGGETEAFF.

The CDR3 DNA is TGTGCCAGCACTACCGGGGAGTATGGCTACACCTTC. This translates into CASTTGEYGYTF. The V and J genes are TRBV6-5 and TRBJ1-2, with D unresolved. CDR3 size: 12 residues. Germline V gives CDR1 MNHEY, CDR2 SVGAGI. V lost 7 bases, J lost 5 bases, and 11 bases lay in between.

Written as DNA, the CDR3 is TGTGCCACCTGGACTTCCTTGGGCGGGGAGCTGTTTTTT. Translation: CATWTSLGGELFF. The V gene is TRBV27, the J gene TRBJ2-2; TRBD2 is a possible D gene (5 bases). The CDR3 is made up of 13 amino acids. Germline V lookup: CDR1 MNHEY, CDR2 SMNVEV (reference sequence). With 10 bases removed from V and 7 bases from J, the gap between germline ends came to 16 bases.

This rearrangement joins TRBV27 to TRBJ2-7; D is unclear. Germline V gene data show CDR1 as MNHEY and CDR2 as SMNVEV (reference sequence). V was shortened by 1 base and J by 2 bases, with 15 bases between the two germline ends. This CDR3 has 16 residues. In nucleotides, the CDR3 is TGTGCCAGCAGTTTATTCGCCGGCCGTAGCCCCTACGAGCAGTACTTC. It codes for CASSLFAGRSPYEQYF.

CDR3 sequence (DNA): TGTGCCATCAGCCGCAACAGGGATGAGAACACTGAAGCTTTCTTT. It specifies CAISRNRDENTEAFF. The chain employs TRBV10-3 and TRBJ1-1; D perhaps matches TRBD1 (6 bases). Trimming stripped 6 bases from V and 1 base from J, with 15 bases between. Germline V gene data show CDR1 as ENHRY and CDR2 as SYGVKD. The CDR3 covers 15 residues.

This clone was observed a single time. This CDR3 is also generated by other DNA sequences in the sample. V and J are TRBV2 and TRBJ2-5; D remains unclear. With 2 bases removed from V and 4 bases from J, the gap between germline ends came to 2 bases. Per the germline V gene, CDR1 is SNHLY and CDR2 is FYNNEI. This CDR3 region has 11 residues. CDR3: CASSERETQYF. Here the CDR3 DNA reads TGTGCCAGCAGTGAACGAGAGACCCAGTACTTC.

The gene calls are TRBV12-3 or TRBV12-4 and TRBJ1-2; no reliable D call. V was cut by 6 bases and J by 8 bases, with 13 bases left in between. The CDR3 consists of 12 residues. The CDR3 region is CASRPSWAGYTF. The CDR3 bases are TGTGCCAGCAGACCGTCGTGGGCGGGCTACACCTTC.

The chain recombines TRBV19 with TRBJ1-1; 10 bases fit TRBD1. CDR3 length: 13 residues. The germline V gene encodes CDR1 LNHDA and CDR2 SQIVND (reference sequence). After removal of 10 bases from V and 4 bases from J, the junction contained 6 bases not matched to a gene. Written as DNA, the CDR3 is TGTGCCACCGCTGGGACAGGGGTCACTGAAGCTTTCTTT. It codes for CATAGTGVTEAFF.

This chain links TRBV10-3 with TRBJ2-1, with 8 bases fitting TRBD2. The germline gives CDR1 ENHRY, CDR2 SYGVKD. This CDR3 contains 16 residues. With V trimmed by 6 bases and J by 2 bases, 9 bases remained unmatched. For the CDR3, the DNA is TGTGCCATCAGGGGGACTAGTCCCTCCCCCTACAATGAGCAGTTCTTC. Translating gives CAIRGTSPSPYNEQFF.

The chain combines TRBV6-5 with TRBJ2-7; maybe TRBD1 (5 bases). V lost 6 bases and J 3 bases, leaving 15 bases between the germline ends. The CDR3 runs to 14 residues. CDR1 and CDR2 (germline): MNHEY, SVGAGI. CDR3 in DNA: TGTGCCAGCAGAGTAGTCAGGGAAGGCTACGAGCAGTACTTC. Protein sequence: CASRVVREGYEQYF.

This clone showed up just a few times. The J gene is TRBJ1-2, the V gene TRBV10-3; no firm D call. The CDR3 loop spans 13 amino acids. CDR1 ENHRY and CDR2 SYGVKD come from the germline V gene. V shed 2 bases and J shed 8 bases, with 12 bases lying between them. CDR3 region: CAISEALAGGYTF. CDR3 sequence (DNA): TGTGCCATCAGTGAGGCCCTGGCGGGCGGCTACACCTTC.

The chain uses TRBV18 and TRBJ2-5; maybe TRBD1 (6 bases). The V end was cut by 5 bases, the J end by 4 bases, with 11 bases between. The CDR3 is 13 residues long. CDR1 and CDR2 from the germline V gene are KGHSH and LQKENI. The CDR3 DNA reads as TGTGCCAGCTCAAATCAGGGGAGAGAGACCCAGTACTTC. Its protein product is CASSNQGRETQYF.

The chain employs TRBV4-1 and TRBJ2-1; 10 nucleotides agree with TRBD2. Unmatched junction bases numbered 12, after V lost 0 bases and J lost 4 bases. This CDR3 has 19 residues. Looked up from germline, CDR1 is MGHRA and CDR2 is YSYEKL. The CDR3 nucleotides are TGCGCCAGCAGCCAAGAACGGACGGGGGGACTAGCGTCGTACAATGAGCAGTTCTTC. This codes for CASSQERTGGLASYNEQFF.

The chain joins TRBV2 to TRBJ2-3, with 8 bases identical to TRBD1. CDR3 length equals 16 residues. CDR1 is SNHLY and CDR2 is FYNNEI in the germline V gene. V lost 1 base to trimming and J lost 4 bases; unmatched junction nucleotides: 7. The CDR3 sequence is CASSEGTGLVADTQYF. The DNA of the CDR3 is TGTGCCAGCAGTGAAGGGACAGGGTTGGTGGCAGATACGCAGTATTTT.

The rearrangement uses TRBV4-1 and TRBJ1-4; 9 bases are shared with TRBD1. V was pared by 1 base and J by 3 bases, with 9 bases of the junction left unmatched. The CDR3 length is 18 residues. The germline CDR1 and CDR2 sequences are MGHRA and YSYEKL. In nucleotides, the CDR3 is TGCGCCAGCAGCCAAGGGGTACAGGGGGCGAAGTCTAATGAAAAACTGTTTTTT. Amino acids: CASSQGVQGAKSNEKLFF.